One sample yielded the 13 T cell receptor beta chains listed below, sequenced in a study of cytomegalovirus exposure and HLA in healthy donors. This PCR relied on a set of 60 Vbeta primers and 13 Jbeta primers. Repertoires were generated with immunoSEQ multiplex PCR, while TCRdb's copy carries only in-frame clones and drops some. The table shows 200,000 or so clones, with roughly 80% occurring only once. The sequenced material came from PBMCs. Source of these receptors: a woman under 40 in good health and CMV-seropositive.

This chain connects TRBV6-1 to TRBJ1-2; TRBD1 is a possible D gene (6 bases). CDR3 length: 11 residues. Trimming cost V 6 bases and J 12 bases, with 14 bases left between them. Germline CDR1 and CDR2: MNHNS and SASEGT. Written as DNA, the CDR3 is TGTGCCAGCAGGTACAGGGAGGGTAACACCTTC. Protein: CASRYREGNTF.

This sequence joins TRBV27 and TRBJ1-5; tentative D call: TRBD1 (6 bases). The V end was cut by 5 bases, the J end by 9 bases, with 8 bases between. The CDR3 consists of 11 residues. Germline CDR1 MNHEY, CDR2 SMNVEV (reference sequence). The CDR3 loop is CASSRGGPQHF. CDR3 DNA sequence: TGTGCCAGCAGTCGAGGGGGGCCCCAGCATTTT.

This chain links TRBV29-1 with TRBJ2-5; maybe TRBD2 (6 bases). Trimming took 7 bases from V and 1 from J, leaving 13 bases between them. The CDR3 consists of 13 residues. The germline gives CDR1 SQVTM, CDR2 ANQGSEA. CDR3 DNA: TGCAGCGGTGGCGGCGGGGCCCAAGAGACCCAGTACTTC. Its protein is CSGGGGAQETQYF.

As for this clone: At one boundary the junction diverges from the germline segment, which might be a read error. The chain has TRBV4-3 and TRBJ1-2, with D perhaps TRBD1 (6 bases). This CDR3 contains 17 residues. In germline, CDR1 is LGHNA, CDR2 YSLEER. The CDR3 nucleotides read TGCGCCAGCAGCGAAGAGGGTATTGTGGGACAATCGAGGGGCTACACCTTC. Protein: CASSEEGIVGQSRGYTF.

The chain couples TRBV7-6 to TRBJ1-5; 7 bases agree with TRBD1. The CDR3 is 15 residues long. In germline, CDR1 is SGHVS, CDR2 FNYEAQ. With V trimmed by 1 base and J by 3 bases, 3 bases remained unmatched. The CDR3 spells CASSLVDRDNQPQHF. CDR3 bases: TGTGCCAGCAGCTTAGTTGACAGGGACAATCAGCCCCAGCATTTT.

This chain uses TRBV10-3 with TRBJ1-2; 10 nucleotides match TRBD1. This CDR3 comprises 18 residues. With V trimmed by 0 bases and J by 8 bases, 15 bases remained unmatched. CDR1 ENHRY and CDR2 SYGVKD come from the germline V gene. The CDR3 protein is CAISESRGAGTGAAGYTF. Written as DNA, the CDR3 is TGTGCCATCAGTGAGTCGAGGGGCGCAGGGACAGGGGCGGCCGGCTACACCTTC.

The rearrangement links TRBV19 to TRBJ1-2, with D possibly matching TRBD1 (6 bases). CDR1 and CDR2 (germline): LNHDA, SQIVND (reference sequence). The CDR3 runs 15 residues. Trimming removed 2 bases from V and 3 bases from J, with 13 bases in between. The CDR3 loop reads CASSISGAPDYGYTF. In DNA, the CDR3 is TGTGCCAGTAGTATATCAGGGGCGCCTGACTATGGCTACACCTTC.

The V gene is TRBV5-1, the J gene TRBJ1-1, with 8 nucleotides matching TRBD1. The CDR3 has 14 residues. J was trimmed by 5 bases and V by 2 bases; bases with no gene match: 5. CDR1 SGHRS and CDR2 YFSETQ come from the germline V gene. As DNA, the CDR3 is TGCGCCAGCAGCTTTCAGGGGGCAGGGACTGAAGCTTTCTTT. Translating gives CASSFQGAGTEAFF.

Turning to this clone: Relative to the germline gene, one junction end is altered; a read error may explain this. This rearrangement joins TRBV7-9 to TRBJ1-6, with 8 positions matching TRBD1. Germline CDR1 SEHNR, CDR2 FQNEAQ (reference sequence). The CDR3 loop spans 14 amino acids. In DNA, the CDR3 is TGTTCCAGCAGCTTAGACAGGGGAAATTCACCCCTCCACTTT. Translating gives CSSSLDRGNSPLHF. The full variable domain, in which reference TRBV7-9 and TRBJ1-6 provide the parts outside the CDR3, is DTGVSQNPRHKITKRGQNVTFRCDPISEHNRLYWYRQTLGQGPEFLTYFQNEAQLEKSRLLSDRFSAERPKGSFSTLEIQRTEQGDSAMYLCSSSLDRGNSPLHFGNGTRLTVT.

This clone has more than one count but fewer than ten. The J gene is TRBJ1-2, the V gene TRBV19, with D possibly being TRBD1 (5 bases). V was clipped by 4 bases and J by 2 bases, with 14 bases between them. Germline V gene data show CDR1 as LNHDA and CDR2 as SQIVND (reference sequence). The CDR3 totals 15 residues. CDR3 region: CASSRGRGPNYGYTF. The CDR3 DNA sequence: TGTGCCAGTAGTAGAGGGAGGGGACCAAACTATGGCTACACCTTC. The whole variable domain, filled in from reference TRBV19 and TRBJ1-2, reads DGGITQSPKYLFRKEGQNVTLSCEQNLNHDAMYWYRQDPGQGLRLIYYSQIVNDFQKGDIAEGYSVSREKKESFPLTVTSAQKNPTAFYLCASSRGRGPNYGYTFGSGTRLTVV.

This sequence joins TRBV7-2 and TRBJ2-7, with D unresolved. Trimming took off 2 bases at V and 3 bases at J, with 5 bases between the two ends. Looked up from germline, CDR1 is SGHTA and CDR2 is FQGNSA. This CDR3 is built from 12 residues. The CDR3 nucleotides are TGTGCCAGCAGCTTAATGAGCTACGAGCAGTACTTC. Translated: CASSLMSYEQYF.

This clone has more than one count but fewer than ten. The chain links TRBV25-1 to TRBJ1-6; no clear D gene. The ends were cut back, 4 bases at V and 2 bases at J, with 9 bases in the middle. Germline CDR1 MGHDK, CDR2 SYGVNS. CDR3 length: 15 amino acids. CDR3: CASSGMETYNSPLHF. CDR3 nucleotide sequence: TGTGCCAGCAGTGGGATGGAGACCTATAATTCACCCCTCCACTTT.

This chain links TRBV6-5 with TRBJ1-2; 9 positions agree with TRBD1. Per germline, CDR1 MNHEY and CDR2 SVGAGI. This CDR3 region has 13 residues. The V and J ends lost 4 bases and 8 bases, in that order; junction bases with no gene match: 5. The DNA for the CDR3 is TGTGCCAGCAGTTCTGGACAGGGGAGGGGCTACACCTTC. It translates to CASSSGQGRGYTF.